This TCR beta chain originates from a study of CD8+ T cells in alopecia areata. This CDR3 contains 14 residues. Germline V gives CDR1 LGHNA, CDR2 YSLEER. The trim removed 3 bases at V and 4 bases at J, leaving 5 bases unmatched. Reverse transcribed after extraction, RNA yielded cDNA as the sequencing template. Generated by immunoSEQ multiplex PCR, the TCRdb table keeps only in-frame clones and is missing some. The sample yields around 130,000 clones, 50% to 60% seen once. This clone has a single count. The starting material was CD4+ T cells sorted from blood, obtained at week 0. This sequence was found in a human donor with alopecia areata. The chain carries TRBV4-3 and TRBJ1-2; TRBD1 agrees at 7 bases. The DNA of the CDR3 is TGCGCCAGCAGCCAGAGGACAGGTATCTATGGCTACACCTTC. Protein sequence: CASSQRTGIYGYTF.